This entry lists 27 T cell receptor beta chains sequenced from one sample in a study of cytomegalovirus exposure and HLA in healthy donors. Use of 60 Vbeta and 13 Jbeta primers characterized the PCR. Clones were sequenced by immunoSEQ multiplex PCR, and TCRdb holds only the in-frame ones, with some missing. This sample has approximately 220,000 clones, with 65% to 90% found just once. Sequenced material: PBMCs. The receptors here all came from a girl aged 10 to 17 in good health and CMV-seronegative.

V gene TRBV2 combines with J gene TRBJ2-2; no clear D gene. Germline-derived CDR1 and CDR2 are SNHLY and FYNNEI. V was cut by 4 bases and J by 1 base, with 13 bases left in between. The CDR3 length is 16 residues. DNA of the CDR3: TGTGCCAGCAGTGTTGAACAGTCTCGGAACACCGGGGAGCTGTTTTTT. It yields the protein CASSVEQSRNTGELFF.

The rearrangement links TRBV19 to TRBJ2-7; 9 bases match TRBD1. Germline V gene sequence: CDR1 LNHDA, CDR2 SQIVND (reference sequence). The junction had 9 bases not matched to a gene; V was cut back by 6 bases and J by 6 bases. The CDR3 has 14 residues. The CDR3 DNA follows: TGTGCCAGTAGCCGGACAGGGGAGATCCCCGAGCAGTACTTC. Translated, it gives CASSRTGEIPEQYF.

This chain connects TRBV27 to TRBJ2-7; D perhaps matches TRBD2 (6 bases). V was cut by 7 bases and J by 4 bases, with 17 bases left in between. The V gene's germline CDR1 is MNHEY and CDR2 SMNVEV (reference sequence). This CDR3 is built from 14 residues. The CDR3 DNA reads as TGTGCCAGCAATTGGAGGGCAGGACCATACGAGCAGTACTTC. Protein sequence: CASNWRAGPYEQYF.

J is TRBJ1-1 and V is TRBV9; 7 bases agree with TRBD1. The CDR3 is 13 residues long. Germline lookup yields CDR1 SGDLS and CDR2 YYNGEE. Losses at the gene ends were 3 bases for V and 5 bases for J; bases not matched to a gene: 4. This CDR3 is CASSGQGETEAFF. The CDR3 DNA follows: TGTGCCAGCAGCGGACAGGGTGAAACTGAAGCTTTCTTT.

The chain is built from TRBV4-1 and TRBJ1-5; 7 nucleotides agree with TRBD1. CDR3 length: 18 residues. Unmatched junction bases numbered 9, after V lost 1 base and J lost 0 bases. The germline V gene encodes CDR1 MGHRA and CDR2 YSYEKL. Here the CDR3 reads CASSQGLGTAYSNQPQHF. The DNA for the CDR3 is TGCGCCAGCAGCCAAGGCCTAGGGACAGCTTATAGCAATCAGCCCCAGCATTTT.

The rearrangement joins TRBV4-2 to TRBJ2-1; a weak D match, TRBD2 (6 bases). Germline V gene data show CDR1 as LGHNA and CDR2 as YNFKEQ. This CDR3 contains 14 residues. Trimming cost V 4 bases and J 8 bases, with 15 bases left between them. CDR3: CASSPRGRLDEQFF. CDR3 coding DNA: TGTGCCAGCAGCCCGAGGGGAAGACTAGATGAGCAGTTCTTC.

This sequence joins TRBV19 and TRBJ2-1; 9 nucleotides align to TRBD1. CDR3 length: 16 amino acids. Germline-derived CDR1 and CDR2 are LNHDA and SQIVND (reference sequence). V lost 5 bases to trimming and J lost 2 bases; unmatched junction nucleotides: 7. Here the CDR3 reads CASSSPGTGPYNEQFF. The CDR3 DNA sequence: TGTGCCAGTAGTTCCCCCGGGACAGGGCCCTACAATGAGCAGTTCTTC.

The chain has TRBV28 and TRBJ2-5, with TRBD1 identical over 9 bases. The CDR3 totals 15 residues. V was clipped by 2 bases and J by 7 bases; unmatched bases: 8. Germline V gene sequence: CDR1 MDHEN, CDR2 SYDVKM. The CDR3 spells CASSLLSGQGSTQYF. As DNA, the CDR3 is TGTGCCAGCAGTTTACTCTCCGGACAGGGGTCGACCCAGTACTTC.

The gene calls are TRBV19 and TRBJ1-4; a possible D gene is TRBD1 (5 bases). From germline, CDR1 is LNHDA and CDR2 SQIVND (reference sequence). Trimming stripped 3 bases from V and 2 bases from J, with 10 bases between. There are 15 residues in the CDR3. CDR3 sequence (DNA): TGTGCCAGTAGTATTGGGGGGAGGACTAATGAAAAACTGTTTTTT. This encodes CASSIGGRTNEKLFF.

The rearrangement uses TRBV6-5 and TRBJ2-1; no clear D. This CDR3 is 15 amino acids long. Germline V CDR1 and CDR2: MNHEY, SVGAGI. The germline V and J ends were trimmed by 0 bases and 0 bases, with 6 bases remaining between them. CDR3 region: CASSYSSSSYNEQFF. The DNA for the CDR3 is TGTGCCAGCAGTTACTCGAGTAGCTCCTACAATGAGCAGTTCTTC.

The chain employs TRBV7-2 and TRBJ1-2; tentatively, D is TRBD1 (5 bases). The V end was cut by 5 bases, the J end by 8 bases, with 24 bases between. This CDR3 contains 16 residues. The germline V gene encodes CDR1 SGHTA and CDR2 FQGNSA. CDR3 coding DNA: TGTGCCAGCAGCGCCCAGTCCGGGGGACGTCAAGTAGGCTACACCTTC. Its protein product is CASSAQSGGRQVGYTF.

This chain connects TRBV4-1 to TRBJ1-1; D may be TRBD1 (5 bases). Germline V gene data show CDR1 as MGHRA and CDR2 as YSYEKL. The CDR3 is 14 residues long. V was cut by 1 base and J by 4 bases, with 10 bases left in between. CDR3 DNA sequence: TGCGCCAGCAGCCAAGGCCCGGGGGGCACTGAAGCTTTCTTT. Translated, it gives CASSQGPGGTEAFF.

The rearrangement uses TRBV18 and TRBJ1-1, with D possibly being TRBD1 (5 bases). The CDR3 totals 14 residues. Germline V gene lookup returns CDR1 KGHSH and CDR2 LQKENI. V lost 1 base and J lost 11, with 17 bases in between. The DNA for the CDR3 is TGTGCCAGCTCACCACTCCCTGAGGGGCGGGAGGCTTTCTTT. This translates into CASSPLPEGREAFF.

This sequence joins TRBV7-9 and TRBJ2-3; D is perhaps TRBD1 (5 bases). The CDR3 extends over 13 amino acids. Germline assignment: CDR1 SEHNR and CDR2 FQNEAQ (reference sequence). V was shortened by 2 bases and J by 5 bases, with 8 bases between the two germline ends. CDR3 nucleotides: TGTGCCAGCAGCTTATTCAGGGAAGATACGCAGTATTTT. Protein product: CASSLFREDTQYF.

The V gene is TRBV6-5, the J gene TRBJ2-5; 9 bases line up with TRBD1. Germline-derived CDR1 and CDR2 are MNHEY and SVGAGI. The CDR3 has 15 residues. The ends lost 2 bases at V and 2 bases at J; junction bases unmatched: 3. The CDR3 sequence: CASSYGGTGQETQYF. For the CDR3, the DNA is TGTGCCAGCAGTTACGGAGGGACAGGGCAAGAGACCCAGTACTTC.

The CDR3 loop reads CASTYELAGYTGELFF. For the CDR3, the DNA is TGTGCCAGCACCTACGAACTAGCGGGTTACACCGGGGAGCTGTTTTTT. This rearrangement joins TRBV7-9 to TRBJ2-2, with 9 bases fitting TRBD2. Germline V gene sequence: CDR1 SEHNR, CDR2 FQNEAQ (reference sequence). This CDR3 region has 16 residues. V trimming: 7 bases; J trimming: 3 bases; junction bases outside the gene matches: 9.

The chain joins TRBV6-1 to TRBJ1-6; 8 bases fit TRBD1. The CDR3 runs 15 residues. CDR1 is MNHNS and CDR2 is SASEGT in the germline V gene. The junction had 9 bases not matched to a gene; V was cut back by 5 bases and J by 9 bases. The CDR3 loop reads CASSRADRAGSPLHF. The CDR3 nucleotides are TGTGCCAGCAGTCGCGCGGACAGGGCAGGTTCACCCCTCCACTTT.

This chain joins TRBV4-2 and TRBJ2-3; weak D call: TRBD2 (7 bases). Trimming left V 0 bases short and J 5 bases short, with 18 bases between. CDR1 and CDR2 (germline): LGHNA, YNFKEQ. The CDR3 is made up of 17 amino acids. CDR3 loop: CASSQEGTGGQKDTQYF. The CDR3, as DNA: TGTGCCAGCAGCCAAGAAGGAACGGGGGGCCAGAAAGATACGCAGTATTTT.

V is TRBV7-9 and J is TRBJ2-7; TRBD1 might be the D (5 bases). Germline V lookup: CDR1 SEHNR, CDR2 FQNEAQ (reference sequence). This CDR3 has 15 residues. V was pared by 5 bases and J by 7 bases, with 21 bases between. As DNA, the CDR3 is TGTGCCAGCAGCCCTCCACAGGTTCCAATGGGGGAGCAGTACTTC. This codes for CASSPPQVPMGEQYF.

This clone was counted between two and nine times. J is TRBJ1-5 and V is TRBV5-1; 8 bases agree with TRBD1. Germline V gene lookup returns CDR1 SGHRS and CDR2 YFSETQ. The CDR3 has 16 amino acids. After removal of 0 bases from V and 6 bases from J, the junction contained 8 bases not matched to a gene. The CDR3 is CASSLGPQGAGQPQHF. DNA of the CDR3: TGCGCCAGCAGCTTGGGGCCCCAGGGGGCAGGTCAGCCCCAGCATTTT.

The chain carries TRBV27 and TRBJ2-2; TRBD1 matches at 8 bases. CDR3 length equals 16 residues. The J segment lost 3 bases and the V segment lost 6 bases, leaving 9 bases of the junction unmatched. Germline lookup yields CDR1 MNHEY and CDR2 SMNVEV (reference sequence). The CDR3 sequence is CASSRLGQVDTGELFF. CDR3 bases: TGTGCCAGCAGCAGACTGGGACAGGTGGACACCGGGGAGCTGTTTTTT.

The chain has TRBV11-2 and TRBJ2-1, with D maybe TRBD2 (7 bases). The V and J ends lost 5 bases and 4 bases respectively, with 21 bases between them. CDR3 size: 17 residues. Germline CDR1 and CDR2: SGHAT and FQNNGV. CDR3 sequence: CASSEGGGPLLYNEQFF. For the CDR3, the DNA is TGTGCCAGCAGCGAAGGGGGAGGGCCCCTACTTTACAATGAGCAGTTCTTC.

The V gene is TRBV5-1, the J gene TRBJ1-5; the D gene is possibly TRBD1 (6 bases). Germline V gene sequence: CDR1 SGHRS, CDR2 YFSETQ. There are 15 residues in the CDR3. The germline V and J ends were trimmed by 4 bases and 6 bases, with 17 bases remaining between them. CDR3 sequence (DNA): TGCGCCAGCAGCCTGGACGGGGGGGGCGGTCAGCCCCAGCATTTT. This translates into CASSLDGGGGQPQHF.

This chain connects TRBV11-2 to TRBJ2-7; D is unresolved. CDR3 length: 11 amino acids. In germline, CDR1 is SGHAT, CDR2 FQNNGV. V was shortened by 3 bases and J by 6 bases, with 6 bases between the two germline ends. Here the CDR3 reads CASSLSGEQYF. The CDR3, as DNA: TGTGCCAGCAGCTTGTCCGGCGAGCAGTACTTC.

The J gene is TRBJ2-1, the V gene TRBV27, with 9 bases fitting TRBD2. V dropped 5 bases and J dropped 9; count of bases not matched to a gene: 11. Per germline, CDR1 MNHEY and CDR2 SMNVEV (reference sequence). The CDR3 extends over 15 amino acids. The CDR3 DNA follows: TGTGCCAGCAGTCTTCTGGGTAGCGGGAGTACTGAGCAGTTCTTC. Its protein product is CASSLLGSGSTEQFF.

The genes are TRBV5-1 and TRBJ2-2; maybe TRBD2 (6 bases). V was pared by 7 bases and J by 5 bases, with 12 bases between. This CDR3 is built from 13 residues. CDR1 and CDR2 from the germline V gene are SGHRS and YFSETQ. The CDR3 bases are TGCGCCAGCGGCCCGGGAGAAACCGGGGAGCTGTTTTTT. It translates to CASGPGETGELFF. Complete variable domain (other parts from reference TRBV5-1 and TRBJ2-2): KAGVTQTPRYLIKTRGQQVTLSCSPISGHRSVSWYQQTPGQGLQFLFEYFSETQRNKGNFPGRFSGRQFSNSRSEMNVSTLELGDSALYLCASGPGETGELFFGEGSRLTVL.

The CDR3 bases are TGTGCCAGCACCCTTCGGAGGACAGGGGTTTACGAGCAGTACTTC. As protein: CASTLRRTGVYEQYF. The V call is TRBV9, the J call TRBJ2-5, with 9 bases lining up with TRBD1. Gene TRBJ2-7 matches the end of the DNA better, so the J call may be wrong. The CDR3 length is 15 residues. The germline V gene has CDR1 SGDLS and CDR2 YYNGEE.